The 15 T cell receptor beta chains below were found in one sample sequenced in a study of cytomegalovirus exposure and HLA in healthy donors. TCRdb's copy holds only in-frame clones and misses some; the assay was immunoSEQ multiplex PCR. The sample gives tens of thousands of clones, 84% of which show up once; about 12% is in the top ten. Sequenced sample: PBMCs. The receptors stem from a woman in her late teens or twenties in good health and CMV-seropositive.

The CDR3 DNA sequence: TGTGCCAGCACCCCCGCGGGGGGGGATAACACCGGGGAGCTGTTTTTT. Translated, it gives CASTPAGGDNTGELFF. The chain joins TRBV7-6 to TRBJ2-2; 9 positions match TRBD2. Germline V gene data show CDR1 as SGHVS and CDR2 as FNYEAQ. Trimming cost V 7 bases and J 2 bases; bases outside gene matches: 8. This CDR3 region has 16 residues.

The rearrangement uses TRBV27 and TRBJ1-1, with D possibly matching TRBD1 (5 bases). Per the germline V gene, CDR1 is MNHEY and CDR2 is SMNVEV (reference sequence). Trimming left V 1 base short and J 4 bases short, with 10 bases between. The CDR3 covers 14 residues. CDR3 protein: CASSLYGGGTEAFF. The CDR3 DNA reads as TGTGCCAGCAGTTTATATGGGGGGGGCACTGAAGCTTTCTTT.

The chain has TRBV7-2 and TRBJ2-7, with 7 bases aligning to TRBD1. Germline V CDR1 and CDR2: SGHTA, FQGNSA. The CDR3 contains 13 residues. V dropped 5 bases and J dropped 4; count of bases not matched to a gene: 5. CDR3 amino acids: CASSRQGWYEQYF. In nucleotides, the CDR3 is TGTGCCAGCAGCCGACAGGGCTGGTACGAGCAGTACTTC.

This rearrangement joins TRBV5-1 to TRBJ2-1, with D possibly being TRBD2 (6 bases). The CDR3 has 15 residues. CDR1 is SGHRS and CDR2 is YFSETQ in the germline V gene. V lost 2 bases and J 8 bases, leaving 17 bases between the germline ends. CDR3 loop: CASSFLAAREDEQFF. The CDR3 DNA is TGCGCCAGCAGCTTTCTGGCGGCCAGGGAGGATGAGCAGTTCTTC.

The CDR3 region is CASSGYQDPLHF. DNA of the CDR3: TGTGCCAGCAGTGGATACCAGGATCCCCTCCACTTT. The chain is built from TRBV2 and TRBJ1-6; D gene uncertain. The CDR3 covers 12 residues. V was clipped by 4 bases and J by 13 bases, with 11 bases between them. CDR1 is SNHLY and CDR2 is FYNNEI in the germline V gene.

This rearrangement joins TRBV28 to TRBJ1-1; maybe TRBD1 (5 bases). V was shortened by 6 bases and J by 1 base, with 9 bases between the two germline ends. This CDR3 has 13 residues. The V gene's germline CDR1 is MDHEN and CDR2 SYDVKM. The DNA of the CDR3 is TGTGCCAGCAGATCCGGACAGAACACTGAAGCTTTCTTT. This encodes CASRSGQNTEAFF.

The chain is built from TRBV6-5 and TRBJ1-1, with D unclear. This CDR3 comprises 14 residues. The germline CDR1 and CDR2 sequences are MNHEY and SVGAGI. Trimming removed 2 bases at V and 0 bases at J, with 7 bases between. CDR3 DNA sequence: TGTGCCAGCAGTTACGAACAGCTGAACACTGAAGCTTTCTTT. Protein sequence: CASSYEQLNTEAFF.

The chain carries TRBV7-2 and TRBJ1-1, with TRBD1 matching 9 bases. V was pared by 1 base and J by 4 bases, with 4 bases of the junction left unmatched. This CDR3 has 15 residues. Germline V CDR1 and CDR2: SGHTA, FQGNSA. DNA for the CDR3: TGTGCCAGCAGCTTAGTACAGGGGGCCGGCACTGAAGCTTTCTTT. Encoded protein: CASSLVQGAGTEAFF.

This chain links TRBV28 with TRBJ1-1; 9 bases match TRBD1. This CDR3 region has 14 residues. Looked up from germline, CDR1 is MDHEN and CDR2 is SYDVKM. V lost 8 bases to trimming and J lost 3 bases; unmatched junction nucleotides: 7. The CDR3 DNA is TGTGCCAGCCCTAAACAGGGGGCAGACACTGAAGCTTTCTTT. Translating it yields CASPKQGADTEAFF.

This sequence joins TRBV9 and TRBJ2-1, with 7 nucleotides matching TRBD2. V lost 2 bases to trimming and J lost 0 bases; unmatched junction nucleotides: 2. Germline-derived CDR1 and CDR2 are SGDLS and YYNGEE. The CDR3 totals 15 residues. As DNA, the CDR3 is TGTGCCAGCAGCGTTACGGGGGGCTCCTACAATGAGCAGTTCTTC. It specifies CASSVTGGSYNEQFF.

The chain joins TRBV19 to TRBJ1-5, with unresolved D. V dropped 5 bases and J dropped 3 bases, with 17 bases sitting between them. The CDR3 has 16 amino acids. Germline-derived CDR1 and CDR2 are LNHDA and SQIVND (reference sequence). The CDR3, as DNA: TGTGCCAGTAGTTTACCCTTCGGGAAACACAATCAGCCCCAGCATTTT. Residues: CASSLPFGKHNQPQHF.

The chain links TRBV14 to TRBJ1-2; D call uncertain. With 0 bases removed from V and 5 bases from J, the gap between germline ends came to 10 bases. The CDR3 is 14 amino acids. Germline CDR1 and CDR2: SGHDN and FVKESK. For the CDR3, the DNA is TGTGCCAGCAGCCAAGATCATCAGGTGTATGGCTACACCTTC. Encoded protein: CASSQDHQVYGYTF. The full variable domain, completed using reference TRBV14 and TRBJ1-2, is EAGVTQFPSHSVIEKGQTVTLRCDPISGHDNLYWYRRVMGKEIKFLLHFVKESKQDESGMPNNRFLAERTGGTYSTLKVQPAELEDSGVYFCASSQDHQVYGYTFGSGTRLTVV.

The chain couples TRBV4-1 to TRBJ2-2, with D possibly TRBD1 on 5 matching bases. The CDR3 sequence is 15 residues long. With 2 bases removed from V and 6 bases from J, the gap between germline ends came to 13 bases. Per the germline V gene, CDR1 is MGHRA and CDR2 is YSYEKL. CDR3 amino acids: CASSQNPAGSGELFF. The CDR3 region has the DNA TGCGCCAGCAGCCAAAACCCTGCAGGGTCCGGGGAGCTGTTTTTT.

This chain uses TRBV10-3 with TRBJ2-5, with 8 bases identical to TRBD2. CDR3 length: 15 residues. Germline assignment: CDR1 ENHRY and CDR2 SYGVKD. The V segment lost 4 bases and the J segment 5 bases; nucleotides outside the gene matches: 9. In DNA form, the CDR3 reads TGTGCCATCAGTGTAACACGGGGGGGCCGTGAGACCCAGTACTTC. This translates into CAISVTRGGRETQYF.

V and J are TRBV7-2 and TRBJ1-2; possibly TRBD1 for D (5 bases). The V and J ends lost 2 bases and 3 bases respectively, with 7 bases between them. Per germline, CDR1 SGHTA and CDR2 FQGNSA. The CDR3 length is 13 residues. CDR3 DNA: TGTGCCAGCAGCTTAAAAGGGGACTATGGCTACACCTTC. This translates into CASSLKGDYGYTF.